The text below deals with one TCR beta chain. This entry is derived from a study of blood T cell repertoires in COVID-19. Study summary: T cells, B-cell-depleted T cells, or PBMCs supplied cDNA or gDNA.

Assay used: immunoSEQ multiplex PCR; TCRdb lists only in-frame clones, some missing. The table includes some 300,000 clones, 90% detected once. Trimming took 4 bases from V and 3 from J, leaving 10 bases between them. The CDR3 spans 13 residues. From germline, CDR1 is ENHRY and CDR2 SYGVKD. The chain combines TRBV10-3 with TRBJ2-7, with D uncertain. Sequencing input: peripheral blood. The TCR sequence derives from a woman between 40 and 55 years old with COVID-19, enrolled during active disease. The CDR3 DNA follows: TGTGCCATCAGTGGCGGCGCGGACTACGAGCAGTACTTC. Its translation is CAISGGADYEQYF.